This entry describes one T cell receptor beta chain. The data originate from a study of blood T cell repertoires in COVID-19. As handled by the study authors: How many nucleated cells were present was estimated from reference gene primer amplification. Clones were read by immunoSEQ multiplex PCR, and TCRdb kept only the in-frame ones, dropping some. The DNA gave D and trimming, while V, J and clone size come from that table. The table records about 210,000 clones, around 82% of them present only once. The germline V and J ends were trimmed by 3 bases and 2 bases, with 2 bases remaining between them. The length of the CDR3 is 12 residues. The germline gives CDR1 GTSNPN, CDR2 SVGIG (reference sequence).

The source is a man in his fifties with active or convalescent COVID-19. Specimen: peripheral blood. V gene TRBV30 combines with J gene TRBJ2-6; D ambiguous. The CDR3: CAWSAGANVLTF. The DNA for the CDR3 is TGTGCCTGGAGCGCTGGGGCCAACGTCCTGACTTTC.